This entry features one T cell receptor beta chain sequence. Its specificity is unknown. Assay used: immunoSEQ multiplex PCR; TCRdb lists only in-frame clones, some missing. This table has approximately 190,000 clones, approximately 92% appearing once. The CDR3 loop spans 17 amino acids. CDR1 is KGHSH and CDR2 is LQKENI in the germline V gene. Trimming took off 3 bases at V and 7 bases at J, with 23 bases between the two ends. This sample was included in a study of T cell responses to AZD1222 COVID-19 vaccine. Study-wide background: Some second doses came at about 4 weeks and others at about 12 weeks; these were pooled.

General study results and limits: Sampling that yielded the repertoires occurred only after the peak T cell response. Clonal diversity was possibly underestimated, and white British individuals and females predominated among donors. Spike-specific TCR breadth and depth rose after two AZD1222 doses.

The TCR originated in an adult in good health. The starting material was peripheral blood, obtained on day 0 of AZD1222 vaccination. J is TRBJ2-3 and V is TRBV18, with D perhaps matching TRBD1 (5 bases). CDR3 region: CASSPTLGARETNTQYF. CDR3 bases: TGTGCCAGCTCACCGACCCTAGGGGCAAGGGAAACAAATACGCAGTATTTT.